This T cell receptor (beta chain) was sequenced for a study of T cells after yellow fever vaccination. V gave up 0 bases and J gave up 0 bases, with 6 bases separating them. The CDR3 spans 14 residues. Germline CDR1 is LGHNA and CDR2 is YSLEER. Using its own MiXCR run on the 5' RACE reads, TCRdb lists one record per CDR3 protein. The sample has hundreds of thousands of distinct CDR3 sequences; 11% are singletons. This material consisted of PBMCs, taken on the day of the first yellow fever vaccination. V and J are TRBV4-3 and TRBJ2-7; D unclear. The sequence derives from a man aged 18 to 30 who received the YFV17D yellow fever vaccine. CDR3 loop: CASSQESHSYEQYF. CDR3 nucleotide sequence: TGCGCCAGCAGCCAAGAGTCGCACTCCTACGAGCAGTACTTC.